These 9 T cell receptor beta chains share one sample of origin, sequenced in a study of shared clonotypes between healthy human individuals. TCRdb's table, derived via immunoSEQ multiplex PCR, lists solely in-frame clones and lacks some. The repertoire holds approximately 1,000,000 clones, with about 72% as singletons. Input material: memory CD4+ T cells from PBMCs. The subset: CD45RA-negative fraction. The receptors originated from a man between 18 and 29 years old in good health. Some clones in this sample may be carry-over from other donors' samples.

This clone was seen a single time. This CDR3 reads CASSQDLMGRGRSSSYEQYF. The CDR3 nucleotides are TGCGCCAGCAGCCAAGACCTTATGGGCCGTGGGCGATCAAGCTCCTACGAGCAGTACTTC. The rearrangement links TRBV4-3 to TRBJ2-7; no definite D call. The CDR3 spans 20 residues. Germline V gene sequence: CDR1 LGHNA, CDR2 YSLEER. Trimming removed 0 bases from V and 0 bases from J, with 24 bases in between.

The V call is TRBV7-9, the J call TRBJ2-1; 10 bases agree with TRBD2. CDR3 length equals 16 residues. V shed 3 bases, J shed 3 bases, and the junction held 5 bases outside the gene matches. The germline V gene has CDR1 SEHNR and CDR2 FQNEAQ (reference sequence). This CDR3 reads CASSLFSSGSYNEQFF. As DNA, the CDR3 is TGTGCCAGCAGCTTGTTCTCTAGCGGGAGCTACAATGAGCAGTTCTTC.

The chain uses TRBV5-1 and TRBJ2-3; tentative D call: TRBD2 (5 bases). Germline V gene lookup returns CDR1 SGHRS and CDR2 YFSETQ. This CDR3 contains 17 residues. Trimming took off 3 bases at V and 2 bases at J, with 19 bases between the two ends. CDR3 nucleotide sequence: TGCGCCAGCAGCTCTAGTCTCTCAGCGGCTTACACAGATACGCAGTATTTT. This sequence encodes CASSSSLSAAYTDTQYF.

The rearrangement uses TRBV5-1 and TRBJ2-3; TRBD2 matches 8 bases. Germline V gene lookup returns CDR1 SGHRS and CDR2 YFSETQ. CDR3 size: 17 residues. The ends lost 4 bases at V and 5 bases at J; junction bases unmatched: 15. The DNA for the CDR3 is TGCGCCAGCAGCGAAAACCAAGCGGGAGAAAAGGTAGATACGCAGTATTTT. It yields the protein CASSENQAGEKVDTQYF.

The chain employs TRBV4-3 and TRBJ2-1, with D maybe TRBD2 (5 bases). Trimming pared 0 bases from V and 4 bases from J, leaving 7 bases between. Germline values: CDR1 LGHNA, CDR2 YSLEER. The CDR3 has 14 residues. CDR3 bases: TGCGCCAGCAGCCAAGATCGGGATTACAATGAGCAGTTCTTC. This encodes CASSQDRDYNEQFF.

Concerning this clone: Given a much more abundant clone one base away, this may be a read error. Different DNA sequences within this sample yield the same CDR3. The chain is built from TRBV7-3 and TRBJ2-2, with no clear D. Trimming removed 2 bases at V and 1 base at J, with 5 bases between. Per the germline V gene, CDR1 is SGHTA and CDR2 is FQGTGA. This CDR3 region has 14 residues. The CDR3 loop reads CASSLARNTGELFF. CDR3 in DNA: TGTGCCAGCAGCTTAGCAAGGAACACCGGGGAGCTGTTTTTT.

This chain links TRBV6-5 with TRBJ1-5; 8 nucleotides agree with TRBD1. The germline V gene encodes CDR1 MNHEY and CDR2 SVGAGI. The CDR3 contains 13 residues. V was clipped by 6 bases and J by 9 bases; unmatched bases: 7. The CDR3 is CASSLLGTGPQHF. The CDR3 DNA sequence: TGTGCCAGCAGCCTTCTTGGGACAGGGCCCCAGCATTTT.

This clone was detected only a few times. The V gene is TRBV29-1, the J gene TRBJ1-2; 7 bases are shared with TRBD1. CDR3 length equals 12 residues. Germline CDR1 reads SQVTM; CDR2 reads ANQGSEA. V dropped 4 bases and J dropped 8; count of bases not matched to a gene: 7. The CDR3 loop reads CSVVQGVKGYTF. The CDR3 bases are TGCAGCGTTGTCCAGGGGGTGAAGGGCTACACCTTC. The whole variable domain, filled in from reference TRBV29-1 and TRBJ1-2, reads SAVISQKPSRDICQRGTSLTIQCQVDSQVTMMFWYRQQPGQSLTLIATANQGSEATYESGFVIDKFPISRPNLTFSTLTVSNMSPEDSSIYLCSVVQGVKGYTFGSGTRLTVV.

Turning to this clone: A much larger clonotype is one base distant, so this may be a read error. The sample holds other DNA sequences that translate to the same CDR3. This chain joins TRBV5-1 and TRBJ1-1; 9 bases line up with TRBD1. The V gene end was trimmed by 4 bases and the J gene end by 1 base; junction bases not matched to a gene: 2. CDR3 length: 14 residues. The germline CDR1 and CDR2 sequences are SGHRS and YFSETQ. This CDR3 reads CASSQQGANTEAFF. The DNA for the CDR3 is TGCGCCAGCAGCCAACAGGGGGCGAACACTGAAGCTTTCTTT.